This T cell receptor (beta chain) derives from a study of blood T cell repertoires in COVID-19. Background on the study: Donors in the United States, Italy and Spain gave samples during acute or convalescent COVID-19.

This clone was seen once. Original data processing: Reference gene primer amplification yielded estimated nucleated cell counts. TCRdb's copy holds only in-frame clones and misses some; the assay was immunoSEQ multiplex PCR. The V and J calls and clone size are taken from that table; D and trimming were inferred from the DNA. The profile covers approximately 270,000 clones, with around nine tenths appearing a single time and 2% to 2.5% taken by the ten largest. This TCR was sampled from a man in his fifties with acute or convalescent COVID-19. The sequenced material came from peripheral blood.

This CDR3 reads CASSPQGPINQPQHF. As DNA, the CDR3 is TGCGCCAGCAGCCCACAGGGACCCATAAATCAGCCCCAGCATTTT. This rearrangement joins TRBV4-1 to TRBJ1-5, with TRBD1 as a possible D gene (6 bases). V lost 4 bases and J lost 4, with 14 bases in between. The length of the CDR3 is 15 residues. Germline loops: CDR1 MGHRA, CDR2 YSYEKL.